This T cell receptor beta chain was documented in a study of blood T cell repertoires in COVID-19. Germline CDR1 is MNHEY and CDR2 is SVGAGI. The CDR3 is 15 residues long. V lost 2 bases to trimming and J lost 3 bases, with 14 bases between them. Sequenced by immunoSEQ multiplex PCR; TCRdb stores in-frame clones only, minus some. The sample contains some 320,000 clones, about 87% of which appear only once. J is TRBJ2-7 and V is TRBV6-5; maybe TRBD1 (5 bases). This clonotype was obtained from a woman aged 25 to 39 who had recovered from COVID-19. The material sequenced was PBMCs or T cells enriched from blood (not recorded which). The CDR3 protein is CASSYPRAGLYEQYF. CDR3 coding DNA: TGTGCCAGCAGTTACCCCCGCGCAGGGCTCTACGAGCAGTACTTC.